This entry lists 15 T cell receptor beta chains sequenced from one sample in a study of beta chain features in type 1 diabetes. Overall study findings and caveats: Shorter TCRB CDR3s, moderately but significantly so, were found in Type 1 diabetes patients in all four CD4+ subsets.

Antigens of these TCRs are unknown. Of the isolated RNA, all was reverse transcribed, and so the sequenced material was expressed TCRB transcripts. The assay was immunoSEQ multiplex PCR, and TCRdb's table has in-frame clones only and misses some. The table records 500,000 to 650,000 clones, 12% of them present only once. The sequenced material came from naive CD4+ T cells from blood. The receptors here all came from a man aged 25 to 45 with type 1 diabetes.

The CDR3 spells CASRGDGRYYGYTF. The CDR3 nucleotides read TGTGCCAGCAGAGGCGACGGACGATACTATGGCTACACCTTC. The rearrangement joins TRBV2 to TRBJ1-2; D not resolved. Germline lookup yields CDR1 SNHLY and CDR2 FYNNEI. Trimming pared 6 bases from V and 3 bases from J, leaving 14 bases between. This CDR3 comprises 14 residues.

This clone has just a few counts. CDR3 nucleotides: TGTGCCAGCAGTTCCCCGCCGACAGGCGGAGGCTACACCTTC. Amino acids: CASSSPPTGGGYTF. The chain combines TRBV6-5 with TRBJ1-2, with a possible D match to TRBD1 (6 bases). The V and J ends lost 4 bases and 8 bases respectively, with 17 bases between them. The germline gives CDR1 MNHEY, CDR2 SVGAGI. CDR3 size: 14 residues.

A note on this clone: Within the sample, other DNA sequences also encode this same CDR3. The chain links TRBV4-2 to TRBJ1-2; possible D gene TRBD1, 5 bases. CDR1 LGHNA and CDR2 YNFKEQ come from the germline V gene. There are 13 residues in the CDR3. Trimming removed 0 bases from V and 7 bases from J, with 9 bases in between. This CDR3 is CASSQDREFGYTF. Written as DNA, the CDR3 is TGTGCCAGCAGCCAAGACAGGGAATTTGGCTACACCTTC.

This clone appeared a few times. The CDR3 DNA is TGCAGCGTTGGCGCAGGGGGGGACTATGGCTACACCTTC. Its protein product is CSVGAGGDYGYTF. The genes are TRBV29-1 and TRBJ1-2; 7 bases agree with TRBD1. J gave up 3 bases and V 4 bases, and 5 bases lay outside the gene matches. This CDR3 is built from 13 residues. Looked up from germline, CDR1 is SQVTM and CDR2 is ANQGSEA.

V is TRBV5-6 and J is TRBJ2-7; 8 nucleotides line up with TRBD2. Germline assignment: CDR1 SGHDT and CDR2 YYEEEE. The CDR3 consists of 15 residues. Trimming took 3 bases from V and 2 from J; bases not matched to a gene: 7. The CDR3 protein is CASSSPQRGTYEQYF. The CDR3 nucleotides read TGTGCCAGCAGCTCGCCCCAGCGGGGGACCTACGAGCAGTACTTC. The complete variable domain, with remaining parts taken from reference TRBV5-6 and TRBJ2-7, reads DAGVTQSPTHLIKTRGQQVTLRCSPKSGHDTVSWYQQALGQGPQFIFQYYEEEERQRGNFPDRFSGHQFPNYSSELNVNALLLGDSALYLCASSSPQRGTYEQYFGPGTRLTVT.

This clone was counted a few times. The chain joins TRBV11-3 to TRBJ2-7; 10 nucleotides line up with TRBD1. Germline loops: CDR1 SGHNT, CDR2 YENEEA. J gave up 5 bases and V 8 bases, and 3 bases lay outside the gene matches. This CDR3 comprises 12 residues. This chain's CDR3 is CASSGTGDEQYF. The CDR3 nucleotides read TGTGCCAGCTCCGGGACAGGGGACGAGCAGTACTTC.

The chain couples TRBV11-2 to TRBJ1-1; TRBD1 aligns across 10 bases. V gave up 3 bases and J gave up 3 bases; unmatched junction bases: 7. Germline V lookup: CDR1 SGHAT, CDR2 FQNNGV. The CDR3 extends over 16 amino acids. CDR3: CASSLPGGQGYTEAFF. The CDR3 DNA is TGTGCCAGCAGCTTGCCGGGGGGACAGGGGTACACTGAAGCTTTCTTT. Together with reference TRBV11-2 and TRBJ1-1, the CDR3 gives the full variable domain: EAGVAQSPRYKIIEKRQSVAFWCNPISGHATLYWYQQILGQGPKLLIQFQNNGVVDDSQLPKDRFSAERLKGVDSTLKIQPAKLEDSAVYLCASSLPGGQGYTEAFFGQGTRLTVV.

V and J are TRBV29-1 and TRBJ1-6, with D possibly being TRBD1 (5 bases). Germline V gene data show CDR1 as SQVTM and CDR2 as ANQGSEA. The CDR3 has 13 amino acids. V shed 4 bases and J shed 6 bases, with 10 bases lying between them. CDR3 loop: CSVATEINSPLHF. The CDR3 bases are TGCAGCGTTGCGACAGAAATTAATTCACCCCTCCACTTT.

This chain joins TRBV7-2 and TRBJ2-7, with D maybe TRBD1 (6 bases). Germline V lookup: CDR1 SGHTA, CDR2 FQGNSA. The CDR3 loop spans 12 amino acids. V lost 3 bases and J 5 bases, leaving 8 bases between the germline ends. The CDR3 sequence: CASSLDSNEQYF. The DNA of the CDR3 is TGTGCCAGCAGCTTGGACAGCAACGAGCAGTACTTC.

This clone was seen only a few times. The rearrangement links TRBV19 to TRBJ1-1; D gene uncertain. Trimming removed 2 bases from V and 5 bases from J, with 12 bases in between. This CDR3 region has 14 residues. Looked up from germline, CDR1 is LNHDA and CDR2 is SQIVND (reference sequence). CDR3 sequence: CASSIPPMETEAFF. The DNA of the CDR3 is TGTGCCAGTAGTATACCCCCAATGGAAACTGAAGCTTTCTTT.

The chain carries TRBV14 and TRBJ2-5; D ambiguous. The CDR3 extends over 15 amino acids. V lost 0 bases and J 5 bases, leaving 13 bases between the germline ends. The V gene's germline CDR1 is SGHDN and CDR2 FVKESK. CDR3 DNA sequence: TGTGCCAGCAGCCAAGATCATGGAGCTGGGGAGACCCAGTACTTC. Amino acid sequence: CASSQDHGAGETQYF. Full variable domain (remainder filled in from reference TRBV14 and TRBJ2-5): EAGVTQFPSHSVIEKGQTVTLRCDPISGHDNLYWYRRVMGKEIKFLLHFVKESKQDESGMPNNRFLAERTGGTYSTLKVQPAELEDSGVYFCASSQDHGAGETQYFGPGTRLLVL.

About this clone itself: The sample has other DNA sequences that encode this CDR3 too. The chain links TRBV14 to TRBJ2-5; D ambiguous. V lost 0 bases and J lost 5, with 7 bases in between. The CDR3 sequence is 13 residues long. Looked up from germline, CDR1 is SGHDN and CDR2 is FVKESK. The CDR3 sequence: CASSQDLSETQYF. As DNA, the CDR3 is TGTGCCAGCAGCCAAGATCTAAGTGAGACCCAGTACTTC.

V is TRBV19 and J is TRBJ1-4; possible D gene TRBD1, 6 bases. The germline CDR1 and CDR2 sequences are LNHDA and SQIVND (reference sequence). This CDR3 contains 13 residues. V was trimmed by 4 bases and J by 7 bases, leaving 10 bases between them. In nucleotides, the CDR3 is TGTGCCAGTAGTAGCAGGGGACTTGAAAAACTGTTTTTT. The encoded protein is CASSSRGLEKLFF.

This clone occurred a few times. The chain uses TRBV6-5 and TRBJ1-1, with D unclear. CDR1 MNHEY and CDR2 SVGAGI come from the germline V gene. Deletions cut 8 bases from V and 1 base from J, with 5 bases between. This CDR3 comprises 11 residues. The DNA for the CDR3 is TGTGCCAGCGTAGGGAACACTGAAGCTTTCTTT. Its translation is CASVGNTEAFF.

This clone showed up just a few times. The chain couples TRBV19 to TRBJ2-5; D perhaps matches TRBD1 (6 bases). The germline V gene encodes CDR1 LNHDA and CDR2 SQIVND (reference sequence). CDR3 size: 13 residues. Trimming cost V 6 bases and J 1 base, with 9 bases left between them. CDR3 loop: CASSRGFQETQYF. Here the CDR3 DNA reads TGTGCCAGTAGCAGGGGCTTCCAAGAGACCCAGTACTTC.